One and the same sample provided the 5 T cell receptor beta chains below, sequenced in a study of CD8+ T cells in alopecia areata. Sequencing templates came from extracted RNA that was reverse transcribed into cDNA. The table came from immunoSEQ multiplex PCR; TCRdb's copy has only in-frame clones and leaves some out. The sample carries about 150,000 clones, roughly 62% recorded once. Sequenced here: CD4+ T cells sorted from blood, sampled at week 0. These receptors all come from a human donor with alopecia areata.

This chain links TRBV10-3 with TRBJ2-5, with TRBD2 matching over 8 bases. The length of the CDR3 is 14 residues. V dropped 4 bases and J dropped 2; count of bases not matched to a gene: 3. CDR1 ENHRY and CDR2 SYGVKD come from the germline V gene. The CDR3 loop reads CAISGGTRQETQYF. As DNA, the CDR3 is TGTGCCATCAGTGGTGGGACTAGGCAAGAGACCCAGTACTTC.

The CDR3 loop is CASSGTGATYEQYF. The CDR3, as DNA: TGTGCCAGCAGTGGGACAGGGGCCACCTACGAGCAGTACTTC. This sequence joins TRBV27 and TRBJ2-7; 10 nucleotides line up with TRBD1. The V gene's germline CDR1 is MNHEY and CDR2 SMNVEV (reference sequence). The V and J ends lost 5 bases and 2 bases, in that order; junction bases with no gene match: 3. The length of the CDR3 is 14 residues.

The genes are TRBV7-2 and TRBJ2-5; the D is unclear. Germline CDR1 SGHTA, CDR2 FQGNSA. Trimming took 1 base from V and 1 from J, leaving 10 bases between them. The CDR3 has 15 amino acids. This CDR3 reads CASSLVSGIQETQYF. The CDR3, as DNA: TGTGCCAGCAGCTTAGTGTCCGGAATCCAAGAGACCCAGTACTTC.

The sample holds a few counts of this clone. The genes are TRBV7-9 and TRBJ1-2; 8 positions match TRBD1. The CDR3 has 14 amino acids. V shed 4 bases and J 4 bases; nucleotides not matched to a gene: 5. Germline V gene lookup returns CDR1 SEHNR and CDR2 FQNEAQ (reference sequence). The CDR3 spells CASSSQGASYGYTF. Here the CDR3 DNA reads TGTGCCAGCAGCTCCCAGGGGGCTAGCTATGGCTACACCTTC.

The rearrangement uses TRBV9 and TRBJ1-3; D is ambiguous. The ends were cut back, 0 bases at V and 4 bases at J, with 8 bases in the middle. Per the germline V gene, CDR1 is SGDLS and CDR2 is YYNGEE. The CDR3 extends over 14 amino acids. The CDR3 DNA is TGTGCCAGCAGCGTAGACACAACAGGAAACACCATATATTTT. This gives the protein CASSVDTTGNTIYF.